This TCR beta chain originates from a study of CD8+ T cells in alopecia areata. Treatment meaning: oral pan-JAK inhibitor, 5-10 mg twice daily. Following extraction, RNA underwent reverse transcription to cDNA, which served as the sequencing template. The table came from immunoSEQ multiplex PCR; TCRdb's copy has only in-frame clones and leaves some out. The profile shows some 200,000 clones, around three fifths of them singletons. V shed 2 bases, J shed 5 bases, and the junction held 8 bases outside the gene matches. Germline V gene sequence: CDR1 MGHRA, CDR2 YSYEKL. CDR3 size: 15 residues. This material consisted of CD4+ T cells sorted from blood, taken at week 4, from a patient treated with tofacitinib. The gene calls are TRBV4-1 and TRBJ1-1; 7 bases agree with TRBD1. This sequence originates from a human donor with alopecia areata. The CDR3 here is CASSQTTGVRTEAFF. CDR3 sequence (DNA): TGCGCCAGCAGCCAAACTACAGGGGTGAGGACTGAAGCTTTCTTT.